The source of this T cell receptor beta chain is a study of T cell repertoires in cytomegalovirus infection (dated 2019 in TCRdb). Regarding the research as a whole: Because public TCR beta signatures pointed to carriage of CMV infection together with the matching HLA type, the HLA type of each donor mattered for the analysis.

The sequencer was an Illumina HiSeq 1500. TCRdb itself trimmed the public reads at Q25 with fastp, ran MiXCR and retained productive beta chains. Rows matching on CDR3 protein sequence are summarized as one entry with the most common DNA and genes. For this sample there are roughly 280,000 distinct CDR3 sequences; approximately 14% appear just once. The ten top clones hold about 10% of the sample. Worth noting for this clonotype: Its antigen specificity is not known. No base quality values were provided; no much bigger clone lies one nucleotide off.

General conclusions and limits of the study: In the ex vivo response, HLA-C-restricted CMV-specific TCR beta clonotypes were dominant, and in two of eight donors the single most frequent clonotype came from this HLA-C-restricted group. In both this cohort and an independent cohort of a few hundred donors, the cumulative frequency of public TCR beta family members distinguished carriers of CMV infection plus the relevant HLA type.

The junction carries 12 bases between V and J, which are trimmed by 6 bases and 1 base respectively. The CDR3 runs 14 residues from the cysteine to the phenylalanine. Of the read, only the CDR3 DNA is kept; its 42 bases are in frame from base 1. The germline V gene (reference sequence) provides CDR1 LNHDA and CDR2 SQIVND. The receptor was isolated from a human donor in good health (CMV status not recorded). Some clones in this sample may be carry-over from other donors' samples. Sequencing was performed on PBMCs. The sequence joins TRBV19 to TRBJ2-5; TRBD2 might be the D gene, on 6 matching bases. The CDR3 protein sequence reads: CASRSGVSQETQYF. The sequenced DNA is TGTGCCAGTAGATCGGGGGTCAGCCAAGAGACCCAGTACTTC.